The 26 T cell receptor beta chains below come from one sample, sequenced in a study of CD8 T cells in ankylosing spondylitis. General study results and limits: What seemed typical of ankylosing spondylitis blood was a TCR beta motif built from several highly homologous variants.

TCRdb analysed the 5' RACE reads with MiXCR anew, one entry per CDR3 protein. The sample lists fewer than 450,000 distinct CDR3 sequences; about a sixth were seen once. No antigen has been identified for these receptors. Sequences were obtained from blood, either unsorted or a sorted T cell fraction (not recorded which). These receptors all come from a male donor with ankylosing spondylitis.

The chain recombines TRBV5-1 with TRBJ2-7, with 9 bases fitting TRBD1. V dropped 4 bases and J dropped 5; count of bases not matched to a gene: 7. The CDR3 spans 14 residues. Germline CDR1 reads SGHRS; CDR2 reads YFSETQ. The DNA for the CDR3 is TGCGCCAGCAGCCGGGACAGGGCCCTCAACGAGCAGTACTTC. Protein: CASSRDRALNEQYF.

The chain recombines TRBV3-1 with TRBJ2-7; D may match TRBD1 or TRBD2 (6 bases each). From germline, CDR1 is LGHDT and CDR2 YNNKEL (reference sequence). This CDR3 is built from 15 residues. The V end lost 3 bases, the J end lost 1 base, and 13 bases lay between the germline ends. CDR3 in DNA: TGTGCCAGCAGCCAGGAGGGGACATCTTCCTACGAGCAGTACTTC. Translating it yields CASSQEGTSSYEQYF.

This chain joins TRBV6-5 and TRBJ2-7, with D perhaps TRBD1 (5 bases). Trimming shortened V by 11 bases and J by 6 bases, and 17 bases separated the two germline ends. The CDR3 sequence is 12 residues long. Germline assignment: CDR1 MNHEY and CDR2 SVGAGI. The CDR3 loop reads CAFSRQMSEQYF. The CDR3, as DNA: TGTGCCTTTTCAAGACAGATGAGCGAGCAGTACTTC.

The chain has TRBV28 and TRBJ1-2; weak D call: TRBD1 (5 bases). Germline V gene sequence: CDR1 MDHEN, CDR2 SYDVKM. The CDR3 extends over 13 amino acids. V gave up 6 bases and J gave up 4 bases, with 12 bases separating them. The DNA of the CDR3 is TGTGCCAGCAGCCAGACAGCGATCTATGGCTACACCTTC. It yields the protein CASSQTAIYGYTF.

The chain carries TRBV21-1 and TRBJ1-1; TRBD1, as called in the table, went unchecked against the DNA. TRBV21-1 is a pseudogene locus. The CDR3 is made up of 14 amino acids. CDR3 region: CASTYGGATTEAFF. CDR3 nucleotides: TGTGCCAGCACCTATGGGGGGGCGACGACTGAAGCTTTCTTT.

This clonotype occurred a few times. V is TRBV9 and J is TRBJ1-2; D might be TRBD1 (5 bases). V shed 4 bases and J shed 8 bases, with 15 bases lying between them. Germline values: CDR1 SGDLS, CDR2 YYNGEE. The CDR3 contains 13 residues. The CDR3 loop reads CASSPQGPRGYTF. The CDR3 DNA follows: TGTGCCAGCAGCCCCCAGGGTCCCCGGGGCTACACCTTC.

In its sample, this clonotype was seen a few times. The CDR3 is CAIAGTGEWNEQFF. The CDR3 coding sequence is TGTGCCATCGCCGGGACAGGGGAATGGAATGAGCAGTTCTTC. The chain carries TRBV10-3 and TRBJ2-1, with 10 bases aligning to TRBD1. Germline CDR1 is ENHRY and CDR2 is SYGVKD. J gave up 7 bases and V 8 bases, and 8 bases lay outside the gene matches. The CDR3 runs to 14 residues.

The chain has TRBV12-3 or TRBV12-4 and TRBJ2-2; TRBD1 matches at 11 bases. This CDR3 spans 16 amino acids. The ends lost 6 bases at V and 7 bases at J; junction bases unmatched: 10. CDR3 amino acids: CASRGGTGGIVGELFF. The DNA of the CDR3 is TGTGCCAGCAGGGGGGGGACAGGGGGTATTGTCGGGGAGCTGTTTTTT.

The V gene is TRBV5-1, the J gene TRBJ1-1; 9 nucleotides match TRBD1. Germline values: CDR1 SGHRS, CDR2 YFSETQ. This CDR3 has 13 amino acids. V dropped 2 bases and J dropped 11; count of bases not matched to a gene: 7. The CDR3 DNA sequence: TGCGCCAGCAGCTTAGGGGACAGGGCTATGGCTTTCTTT. This gives the protein CASSLGDRAMAFF. The full variable domain, its missing parts supplied by reference TRBV5-1 and TRBJ1-1, is KAGVTQTPRYLIKTRGQQVTLSCSPISGHRSVSWYQQTPGQGLQFLFEYFSETQRNKGNFPGRFSGRQFSNSRSEMNVSTLELGDSALYLCASSLGDRAMAFFGQGTRLTVV.

In its sample, this clonotype was seen once. The V call is TRBV7-3, the J call TRBJ2-3; TRBD2 matches at 11 bases. This CDR3 spans 15 amino acids. Germline values: CDR1 SGHTA, CDR2 FQGTGA. J was trimmed by 8 bases and V by 5 bases; bases with no gene match: 9. The CDR3 DNA sequence: TGTGCCAGCAGCCAACTAGCGGGAGCGGCGGCTACGCAGTATTTT. Translation gives CASSQLAGAAATQYF.

This clonotype has more than one count but fewer than ten. V gene TRBV7-9 combines with J gene TRBJ2-7; D may match TRBD1 or TRBD2 (5 bases each). The germline V gene has CDR1 SEHNR and CDR2 FQNEAQ (reference sequence). CDR3 length: 15 residues. V dropped 7 bases and J dropped 0 bases, with 16 bases sitting between them. The CDR3 protein is CASNAGTGNSYEQYF. CDR3 bases: TGTGCCAGCAATGCCGGGACGGGCAACTCCTACGAGCAGTACTTC. Supplemented by reference TRBV7-9 and TRBJ2-7, the full variable domain reads DTGVSQNPRHKITKRGQNVTFRCDPISEHNRLYWYRQTLGQGPEFLTYFQNEAQLEKSRLLSDRFSAERPKGSFSTLEIQRTEQGDSAMYLCASNAGTGNSYEQYFGPGTRLTVT.

The chain joins TRBV7-3 to TRBJ2-7; 10 bases match TRBD2. Germline V gene sequence: CDR1 SGHTA, CDR2 FQGTGA. The CDR3 has 18 residues. The V gene end was trimmed by 5 bases and the J gene end by 0 bases; junction bases not matched to a gene: 13. The CDR3 sequence is CASSNLRPSGGLSYEQYF. The CDR3 coding sequence is TGTGCCAGCAGCAATCTTCGTCCTAGCGGGGGCCTCTCCTACGAGCAGTACTTC.

The rearrangement joins TRBV20-1 to TRBJ2-1, with 9 bases lining up with TRBD2. Trimming at V came to 3 bases and at J to 9 bases, leaving 15 bases not matched to a gene. There are 16 residues in the CDR3. Looked up from germline, CDR1 is DFQATT and CDR2 is SNEGSKA (reference sequence). The CDR3 loop is CSASGPRSGREGEQFF. The CDR3 region has the DNA TGCAGTGCTAGTGGGCCCCGTAGCGGGAGAGAAGGTGAGCAGTTCTTC.

This clonotype appeared many times. CDR3 protein: CSAPPAGEGSDTQYF. CDR3 DNA: TGCAGTGCCCCACCGGCGGGGGAGGGATCAGATACGCAGTATTTT. The J gene is TRBJ2-3, the V gene TRBV20-1; 7 positions match TRBD2. The germline V gene encodes CDR1 DFQATT and CDR2 SNEGSKA (reference sequence). The CDR3 length is 15 residues. V dropped 6 bases and J dropped 4; count of bases not matched to a gene: 13.

In its sample, this clonotype was seen a few times. The chain joins TRBV28 to TRBJ2-1; 7 bases are a match to TRBD2. Germline V lookup: CDR1 MDHEN, CDR2 SYDVKM. CDR3 length equals 18 residues. Unmatched junction bases numbered 13, after V lost 1 base and J lost 4 bases. The CDR3 protein is CASSLSPYLGTIYNEQFF. Written as DNA, the CDR3 is TGTGCCAGCAGTTTATCCCCTTACCTCGGGACTATATACAATGAGCAGTTCTTC.

This clonotype is a singleton in its sample. V is TRBV6-5 and J is TRBJ1-1, with D unresolved. Germline V gene data show CDR1 as MNHEY and CDR2 as SVGAGI. This CDR3 comprises 13 residues. The ends were cut back, 0 bases at V and 5 bases at J, with 7 bases in the middle. In DNA, the CDR3 is TGTGCCAGCAGTTACTCGAGCCGGACTGAAGCTTTCTTT. It is translated as CASSYSSRTEAFF.

The rearrangement uses TRBV20-1 and TRBJ1-2; unclear D gene. The germline V gene encodes CDR1 DFQATT and CDR2 SNEGSKA (reference sequence). CDR3 length: 14 residues. The V gene lost 1 base and the J gene lost 1 base, with 10 bases spanning the gap. CDR3 in amino acids: CSARVRWSNYGYTF. In DNA, the CDR3 is TGCAGTGCTAGAGTTCGGTGGAGTAACTATGGCTACACCTTC.

With regard to this clonotype: One end of the junction does not line up with germline, which may come from a read error. The chain carries TRBV20-1 and TRBJ2-1, with D perhaps matching TRBD2 (5 bases). The germline gives CDR1 DFQATT, CDR2 SNEGSKA (reference sequence). This CDR3 contains 16 residues. As DNA, the CDR3 is TGCAGTGCTAGAGATCGCCGACTAAGGTCCTTCAATGAGCAGTTCTTC. Protein: CSARDRRLRSFNEQFF.

This chain connects TRBV28 to TRBJ1-5; the match to TRBD1 covers 7 bases. This CDR3 contains 15 residues. The V and J ends lost 3 bases and 2 bases, in that order; junction bases with no gene match: 4. The germline V gene encodes CDR1 MDHEN and CDR2 SYDVKM. The CDR3 region is CASSLTTGRNQPQHF. The CDR3 DNA sequence: TGTGCCAGCAGTTTGACGACAGGGCGCAATCAGCCCCAGCATTTT. The complete variable domain, with remaining parts taken from reference TRBV28 and TRBJ1-5, reads DVKVTQSSRYLVKRTGEKVFLECVQDMDHENMFWYRQDPGLGLRLIYFSYDVKMKEKGDIPEGYSVSREKKERFSLILESASTNQTSMYLCASSLTTGRNQPQHFGDGTRLSIL.

In its sample, this clonotype was seen a few times. V gene TRBV10-3 combines with J gene TRBJ2-3; 10 bases map to TRBD2. The CDR3 covers 17 residues. V was pared by 0 bases and J by 4 bases, with 7 bases of the junction left unmatched. Germline CDR1 reads ENHRY; CDR2 reads SYGVKD. CDR3 nucleotide sequence: TGTGCCATCAGTGAGTCTGGTAGCGGGAGGCTGGCAGATACGCAGTATTTT. Translated, it gives CAISESGSGRLADTQYF.

The V and J genes are TRBV4-1 and TRBJ1-4; D is unresolved. The CDR3 is made up of 22 amino acids. The V gene's germline CDR1 is MGHRA and CDR2 YSYEKL. Trimming left V 1 base short and J 0 bases short, with 27 bases between. CDR3 DNA sequence: TGCGCCAGCAGCCAAGGTCTTGTCGCCCGGCCCGGGAGGGTTGCAACTAATGAAAAACTGTTTTTT. This translates into CASSQGLVARPGRVATNEKLFF.

This clonotype was seen a handful of times. This chain joins TRBV29-1 and TRBJ2-7; 12 bases line up with TRBD1. V gave up 3 bases and J gave up 3 bases; unmatched junction bases: 12. The CDR3 sequence is 17 residues long. CDR1 and CDR2 from the germline V gene are SQVTM and ANQGSEA. CDR3 nucleotides: TGCAGCGTTGAGTTAAAGGTGGGACAGGGGGCTCTCTACGAGCAGTACTTC. Its translation: CSVELKVGQGALYEQYF.

This clonotype has just one count. V gene TRBV28 combines with J gene TRBJ2-7; perhaps D is TRBD1 or TRBD2 (5 bases each). Trimming pared 11 bases from V and 5 bases from J, leaving 16 bases between. Germline V gene sequence: CDR1 MDHEN, CDR2 SYDVKM. The CDR3 contains 12 residues. As DNA, the CDR3 is TGTGCCGGGACGGCCCCCCGGGACGAGCAGTACTTC. Its translation is CAGTAPRDEQYF.

This clonotype has only a few counts. The V gene is TRBV12-3 or TRBV12-4, the J gene TRBJ1-3, with D unclear. V was pared by 6 bases and J by 1 base, with 10 bases between. This CDR3 region has 14 residues. The CDR3 bases are TGTGCCAGCAGCTCTCGGGAGTCTGGAAACACCATATATTTT. It yields the protein CASSSRESGNTIYF.

V gene TRBV7-7 combines with J gene TRBJ2-5; D uncertain. This CDR3 is 15 amino acids long. CDR1 and CDR2 (germline): SSHAT, FNYEAQ (reference sequence). Trimming left V 6 bases short and J 4 bases short, with 18 bases between. CDR3 protein: CASSSRTYVGETQYF. The CDR3 DNA follows: TGTGCCAGCAGTTCAAGGACGTATGTCGGAGAGACCCAGTACTTC. The full variable domain, completed using reference TRBV7-7 and TRBJ2-5, is GAGVSQSPRYKVTKRGQDVTLRCDPISSHATLYWYQQALGQGPEFLTYFNYEAQPDKSGLPSDRFSAERPEGSISTLTIQRTEQRDSAMYRCASSSRTYVGETQYFGPGTRLLVL.

This clonotype was detected a few times. This sequence joins TRBV20-1 and TRBJ2-2; 11 positions match TRBD2. V lost 4 bases to trimming and J lost 6 bases; unmatched junction nucleotides: 10. The CDR3 is made up of 16 amino acids. Germline CDR1 DFQATT, CDR2 SNEGSKA (reference sequence). The CDR3 sequence is CSAKPSSGRSSGELFF. The DNA of the CDR3 is TGCAGTGCTAAACCCTCTAGCGGGAGGTCTTCCGGGGAGCTGTTTTTT.